This T cell receptor beta chain was identified in a study of T cells after posttransplantation cyclophosphamide. The study, taken as a whole, reports: Skin or GI-infiltrating T cells shared few TRB sequences with blood. After PTCy, TRB diversity resembled that of CNI/methotrexate controls.

Trimming at V came to 4 bases and at J to 5 bases, leaving 5 bases not matched to a gene. Germline-derived CDR1 and CDR2 are SGHNT and YENEEA. The CDR3 is 16 amino acids. The protocol was immunoSEQ multiplex PCR, while the TCRdb copy is restricted to in-frame clones and leaves out a portion. The sample is made up of 30,000 to 40,000 clones, none counted only once. Regarding this clone: Its specificity is not known.

This clonotype originated in a man aged 50 to 60 in good health, CMV-negative, and a related stem cell transplant donor. What was sequenced was PBMCs. V and J are TRBV11-3 and TRBJ2-1, with TRBD2 matching 13 bases. The CDR3 DNA follows: TGTGCCAGCAGCTCAGGACTAGCGGGAGCCGACAATGAGCAGTTCTTC. Encoded protein: CASSSGLAGADNEQFF.